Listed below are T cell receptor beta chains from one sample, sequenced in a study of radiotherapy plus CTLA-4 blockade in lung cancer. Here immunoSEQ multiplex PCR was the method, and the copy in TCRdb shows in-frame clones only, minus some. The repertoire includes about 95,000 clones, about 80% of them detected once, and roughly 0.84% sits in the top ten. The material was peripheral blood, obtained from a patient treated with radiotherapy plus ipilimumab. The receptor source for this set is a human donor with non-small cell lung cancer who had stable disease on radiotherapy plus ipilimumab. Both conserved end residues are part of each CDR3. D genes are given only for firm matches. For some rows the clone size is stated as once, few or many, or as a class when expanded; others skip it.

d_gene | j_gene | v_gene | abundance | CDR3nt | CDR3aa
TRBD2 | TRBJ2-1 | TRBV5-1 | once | TGCGCCAGCAGCCTTCGGACTAGCGGGGGGGATGAGCAGTTCTTC | CASSLRTSGGDEQFF
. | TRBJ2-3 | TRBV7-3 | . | TGTGCCAGCAGCCTCCTCGCGGGCCCAGATACGCAGTATTTT | CASSLLAGPDTQYF
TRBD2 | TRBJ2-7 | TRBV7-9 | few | TGTGCCAGCAGCCGACTAGCGTTGTACGAGCAGTACTTC | CASSRLALYEQYF
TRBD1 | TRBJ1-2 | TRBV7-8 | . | TGTGCCAGCAGCTTAGACGACAGGGAAGCTAACTATGGCTACACCTTC | CASSLDDREANYGYTF
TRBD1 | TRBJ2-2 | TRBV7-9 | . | TGTGCCAGAAGAGGGACAGGAGACACCGGGGAGCTGTTTTTT | CARRGTGDTGELFF
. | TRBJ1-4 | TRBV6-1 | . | TGTGCCAGCAGTGAGGGTCTGTATGAAAAACTGTTTTTT | CASSEGLYEKLFF
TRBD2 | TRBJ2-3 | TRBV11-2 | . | TGTGCCAGCAGCTTAGGGGTGGCGGGAGGACCCACAGATACGCAGTATTTT | CASSLGVAGGPTDTQYF
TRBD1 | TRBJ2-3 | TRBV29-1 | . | TGCAGCGCGCCTCGGGACAGGGGGGCAGATACGCAGTATTTT | CSAPRDRGADTQYF
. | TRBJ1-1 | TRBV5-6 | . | TGTGCCAGCAGCTTGATCGGCAGGGAGAACACTGAAGCTTTCTTT | CASSLIGRENTEAFF
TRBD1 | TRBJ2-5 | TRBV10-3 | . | TGTGCCATCAGTGAGACAGGACAGGGGGCAGGGGAGACCCAGTACTTC | CAISETGQGAGETQYF
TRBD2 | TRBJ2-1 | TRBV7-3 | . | TGTGCCAGCAGCTTAAGAGTTAGCGGGAGGTCCTCCTACAATGAGCAGTTCTTC | CASSLRVSGRSSYNEQFF
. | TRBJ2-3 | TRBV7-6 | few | TGTGCCAGCAGCTTAGGGCCCGGGACTTTCGATACGCAGTATTTT | CASSLGPGTFDTQYF
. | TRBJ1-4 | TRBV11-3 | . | TGTGCCAGCAGCTTTGAGGCCAGCCACGCAACTAATGAAAAACTGTTTTTT | CASSFEASHATNEKLFF
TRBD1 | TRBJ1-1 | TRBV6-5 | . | TGTGCCAGCAGGCACCGGGACAGGGGTACTGAAGCTTTCTTT | CASRHRDRGTEAFF
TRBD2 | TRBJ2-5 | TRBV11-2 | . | TGTGCCAGCAGCTTAGTAGTGGCGGGGGGGGCCCAGTACTTC | CASSLVVAGGAQYF
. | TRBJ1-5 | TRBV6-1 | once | TGTGCCAGCAGTGTCCAACTGGGGGGATTTAGCAATCAGCCCCAGCATTTT | CASSVQLGGFSNQPQHF
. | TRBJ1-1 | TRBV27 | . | TGTGCCAGCAGTTTATTAGGCATTGGGACCCTGCATGAAGCTTTCTTT | CASSLLGIGTLHEAFF
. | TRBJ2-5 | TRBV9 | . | TGTGCCAGCAGCGCAAAAGGGGGATCTCTCAAAGAGACCCAGTACTTC | CASSAKGGSLKETQYF
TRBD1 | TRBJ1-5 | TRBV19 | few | TGTGCCACCTCTTTTACCGGGACAGCAATACAGCCCCAGCATTTT | CATSFTGTAIQPQHF
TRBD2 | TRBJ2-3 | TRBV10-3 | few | TGTGCCATTGCCGGGGGGGCCGGCTCAGATACGCAGTATTTT | CAIAGGAGSDTQYF
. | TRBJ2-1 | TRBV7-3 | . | TGTGCCAGCAGCCTGGTAGGGGGGGCGATCAATGAGCAGTTCTTC | CASSLVGGAINEQFF
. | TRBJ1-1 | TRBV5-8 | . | TGTGCCAGCAGCTTGCCTCGGGGCGGGACTGAAGCTTTCTTT | CASSLPRGGTEAFF
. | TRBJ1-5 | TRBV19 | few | TGTGCCAGTGGGCCACCGGGGGACTTGGATGGCAATCAGCCCCAGCATTTT | CASGPPGDLDGNQPQHF
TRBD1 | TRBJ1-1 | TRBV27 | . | TGTGCCAGCAGGAACAGGGGGCGAGGGAACACTGAAGCTTTCTTT | CASRNRGRGNTEAFF
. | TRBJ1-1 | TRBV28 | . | TGTGCCAGCAGTTCCGGGACCGCCCCCGAAACGGCTTTCTTT | CASSSGTAPETAFF
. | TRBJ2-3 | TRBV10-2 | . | TGCGCCAGCAGTGAGTCGGCGGGATGGACAGATACGCAGTATTTT | CASSESAGWTDTQYF
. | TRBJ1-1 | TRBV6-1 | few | TGTGCCAGCAGGCTGAACACTGAAGCTTTCTTT | CASRLNTEAFF
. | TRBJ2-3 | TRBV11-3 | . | TGTGCCAGCAGCCGAGGGACGGAGTTCACAGATACGCAGTATTTT | CASSRGTEFTDTQYF
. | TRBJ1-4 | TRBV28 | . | TGTGCCAGTTTCGTACGGAAGGAAAAACTGTTTTTT | CASFVRKEKLFF
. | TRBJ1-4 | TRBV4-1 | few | TGCGCCAGCAGCCATGGCAGAATACCCGAAAAACTGTTTTTT | CASSHGRIPEKLFF
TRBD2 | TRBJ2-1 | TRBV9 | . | TGTGCCAGCAGCCCTAGGCTAGCGGGGGCTGACAATGAGCAGTTCTTC | CASSPRLAGADNEQFF
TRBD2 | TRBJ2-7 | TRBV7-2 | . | TGTGCCAGCAGCTTGACGGGGGGGTCCTACGAGCAGTACTTC | CASSLTGGSYEQYF
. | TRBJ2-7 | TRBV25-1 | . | TGTGCCAGCAGTGAATACGGCTACGAGCAGTACTTC | CASSEYGYEQYF
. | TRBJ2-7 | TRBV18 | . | TGTGCCAGCTCACCATCGGCAGGTTTGGACGAGCAGTACTTC | CASSPSAGLDEQYF
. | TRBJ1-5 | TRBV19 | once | TGTGCCAGTAGTTCGCGACAGGTCAATAGCAATCAGCCCCAGCATTTT | CASSSRQVNSNQPQHF
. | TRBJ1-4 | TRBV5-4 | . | TGTGCCAGCAGCTTGGCCGTCGGGACGGGATCTAATGAAAAACTGTTTTTT | CASSLAVGTGSNEKLFF
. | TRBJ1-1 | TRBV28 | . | TGTGCCAGCAGTTTACGGGACACTGAAGCTTTCTTT | CASSLRDTEAFF
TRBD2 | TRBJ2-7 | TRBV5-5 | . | TGTGCCAGCAGCTTCCTAGCGGGAGATGAGCAGTACTTC | CASSFLAGDEQYF
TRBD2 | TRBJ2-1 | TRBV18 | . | TGTGCCAGCTCACCAACCCTAGCGGGGGGCTCCACAACCTACAATGAGCAGTTCTTC | CASSPTLAGGSTTYNEQFF
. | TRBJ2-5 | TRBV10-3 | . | TGTGCCATCAGTGAGTCAGGAACACTAGAGACCCAGTACTTC | CAISESGTLETQYF
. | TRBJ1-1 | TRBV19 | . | TGTGCCAGTAGTACGGGCGGGGGCATTGGCACTGAAGCTTTCTTT | CASSTGGGIGTEAFF
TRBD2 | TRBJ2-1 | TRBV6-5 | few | TGTGCCAGCAGATACAGGACTAGCGGTTACAATGAGCAGTTCTTC | CASRYRTSGYNEQFF
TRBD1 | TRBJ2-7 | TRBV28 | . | TGTGCCAGCAGGAGCGTGACAGGGGACAACTACGAGCAGTACTTC | CASRSVTGDNYEQYF
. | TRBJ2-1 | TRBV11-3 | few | TGTGCCAGCAGCTTAGATGGGTACAATGAGCAGTTCTTC | CASSLDGYNEQFF
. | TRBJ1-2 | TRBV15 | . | TGTGCCACCAGCAGAGAGGGCAGGGCTAACTATGGCTACACCTTC | CATSREGRANYGYTF
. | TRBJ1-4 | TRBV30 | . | TGTGCCTGGAGTGTACGGGGGCAGGGAGATGAAAAACTGTTTTTT | CAWSVRGQGDEKLFF